This T cell receptor (beta chain) comes out of a study of regulatory T cells in long-lasting Graves disease. Through Arm-PCR of CDR3 regions and iRepertoire HTBI primers, TCR beta libraries were built. TCRdb re-analysed the multiplex PCR reads in MiXCR, keeping a single row per CDR3 protein. The sample consists of over 650,000 distinct CDR3 sequences, about 30% of them appearing once. This clonotype came up a few times. CDR1 and CDR2 (germline): MNHNS, SASEGT. Deletions cut 8 bases from V and 2 bases from J, with 18 bases between. The CDR3 is 15 residues long. The time point denotes: persistent/refractory GD, antithyroid drugs over 5 years with positive TRAb. The TCR library used RNA extracted from PBMCs. Each of the patients was recruited from an endocrinology department situated in Xi'an, China.

The genes are TRBV6-1 and TRBJ1-2; D is unresolved. This sequence originates from a female donor with Graves disease. The source material was peripheral blood mononuclear cells (PBMCs), sampled when the disease was refractory, from a patient treated with antithyroid drugs. CDR3 DNA: TGTGCCAGCGCCCCGGGTACGGGGTTCAACTATGGCTACACCTTC. This translates into CASAPGTGFNYGYTF.